This TCR beta chain was captured in a study of T cell responses to AZD1222 COVID-19 vaccine. Study overall: Second-dose intervals near 4 or 12 weeks were combined.

The table came from immunoSEQ multiplex PCR; TCRdb's copy has only in-frame clones and leaves some out. The repertoire holds 110,000 to 150,000 clones, with 89% as singletons. The origin of this receptor is an adult in good health. The sequenced sample was peripheral blood, obtained on day 0 of AZD1222 vaccination.

In DNA form, the CDR3 reads TGTGCCAGCAGTTCTCGACAGGAGAACACTGAAGCTTTCTTT. This translates into CASSSRQENTEAFF. The chain uses TRBV28 and TRBJ1-1, with a possible D match to TRBD1 (6 bases). Germline V lookup: CDR1 MDHEN, CDR2 SYDVKM. This CDR3 has 14 residues. The V end was cut by 4 bases, the J end by 1 base, with 10 bases between.